These 17 T cell receptor beta chains originate from one sample sequenced in a study of CD8 T cells in ankylosing spondylitis (TCRdb year 2017). Library preparation was by 5' RACE. The data were produced on an Illumina HiSeq 2500. Using fastp at Q25 and MiXCR, TCRdb reprocessed the public reads and kept productive beta chains. Each entry merges the rows of one CDR3 protein and shows their most common DNA and genes. In all, the sample holds 300,000 to 350,000 distinct CDR3 sequences, and less than 25% of those were seen once. Of the sample, roughly 3.6% is held by the ten largest clones. Sequencing input: blood, either unsorted or a sorted T cell fraction (not recorded which). The receptors shown here come from a female donor with ankylosing spondylitis or in good health (not recorded which).

The V and J genes are TRBV7-2 and TRBJ1-6; D not certain. Germline assignment: CDR1 SGHTA and CDR2 FQGNSA. The CDR3 contains 14 residues. Deletions cut 7 bases from V and 5 bases from J, with 12 bases between. In DNA, the CDR3 is TGTGCCAGCACCGAAGGGCCTAATAATTCACCCCTCCACTTT. Translation: CASTEGPNNSPLHF. Together with reference TRBV7-2 and TRBJ1-6, the CDR3 gives the full variable domain: GAGVSQSPSNKVTEKGKDVELRCDPISGHTALYWYRQSLGQGLEFLIYFQGNSAPDKSGLPSDRFSAERTGGSVSTLTIQRTQQEDSAVYLCASTEGPNNSPLHFGNGTRLTVT.

A few counts support this clonotype. The CDR3 DNA reads as TGTGCCAGCAGCTTAGACGTACAGGGGAACTATGGCTACACCTTC. Protein product: CASSLDVQGNYGYTF. The chain combines TRBV7-9 with TRBJ1-2; 7 bases align to TRBD1. Germline-derived CDR1 and CDR2 are SEHNR and FQNEAQ (reference sequence). The CDR3 length is 15 residues. V was pared by 1 base and J by 2 bases, with 4 bases of the junction left unmatched.

The chain couples TRBV7-2 to TRBJ2-7, with TRBD2 matching 8 bases. Germline V gene sequence: CDR1 SGHTA, CDR2 FQGNSA. The CDR3 extends over 15 amino acids. The trim removed 5 bases at V and 1 base at J, leaving 7 bases unmatched. CDR3 in amino acids: CASSTSGSASYEQYF. As DNA, the CDR3 is TGTGCCAGCAGCACGAGCGGGAGTGCGTCCTACGAGCAGTACTTC.

V usage is TRBV24-1 and J usage is TRBJ2-2, with D unresolved. This CDR3 is 12 amino acids long. Trimming took 6 bases from V and 7 from J, leaving 8 bases between them. CDR1 is KGHDR and CDR2 is SFDVKD in the germline V gene. CDR3 amino acids: CATSRQDGELFF. DNA for the CDR3: TGTGCCACCAGTAGGCAGGACGGGGAGCTGTTTTTT.

The chain combines TRBV7-9 with TRBJ2-3; 8 bases line up with TRBD2. The CDR3 totals 16 residues. Germline CDR1 SEHNR, CDR2 FQNEAQ (reference sequence). V shed 5 bases, J shed 1 base, and the junction held 8 bases outside the gene matches. The CDR3 region is CASSPNAGGGTDTQYF. In nucleotides, the CDR3 is TGTGCCAGCAGCCCTAACGCGGGAGGCGGCACAGATACGCAGTATTTT.

This chain joins TRBV7-2 and TRBJ1-5; D gene ambiguous. The V and J ends lost 4 bases and 7 bases respectively, with 14 bases between them. This CDR3 comprises 14 residues. Germline V gives CDR1 SGHTA, CDR2 FQGNSA. The CDR3 reads CASSSENGFQPQHF. CDR3 nucleotides: TGTGCCAGCAGCTCAGAGAACGGGTTCCAGCCCCAGCATTTT.

J is TRBJ2-7 and V is TRBV15, with TRBD2 matching over 9 bases. The CDR3 consists of 14 residues. Germline V gives CDR1 LNHNV, CDR2 YYDKDF (reference sequence). V shed 4 bases and J 2 bases; nucleotides not matched to a gene: 3. The CDR3 DNA reads as TGTGCCACCAGCAAGACTAGCGGAGCCTACGAGCAGTACTTC. Its protein is CATSKTSGAYEQYF.

This clonotype has at least ten counts. The chain is built from TRBV12-3 or TRBV12-4 and TRBJ1-1, with a weak D call TRBD1 (5 bases). The V end was cut by 8 bases, the J end by 3 bases, with 25 bases between. The CDR3 sequence is 17 residues long. CDR3 protein: CASARGEGMVADTEAFF. Here the CDR3 DNA reads TGTGCCAGCGCTCGGGGGGAGGGGATGGTTGCGGACACTGAAGCTTTCTTT.

This clonotype has just a few counts. J is TRBJ2-1 and V is TRBV20-1; 9 bases are a match to TRBD2. Germline trimming cut 5 bases from V and 4 bases from J; bases unmatched to any gene: 9. Germline V gene data show CDR1 as DFQATT and CDR2 as SNEGSKA (reference sequence). CDR3 length equals 15 residues. The CDR3 region is CSADPPTSGYNEQFF. The CDR3 bases are TGCAGTGCTGACCCGCCAACTAGCGGGTACAATGAGCAGTTCTTC.

DNA of the CDR3: TGTGCCAGCAATGCGGGAGGAGCCAATCAGCCCCAGCATTTT. Translated: CASNAGGANQPQHF. The genes are TRBV6-1 and TRBJ1-5; unclear D gene. Trimming stripped 7 bases from V and 3 bases from J, with 13 bases between. Per germline, CDR1 MNHNS and CDR2 SASEGT. The CDR3 has 14 residues.

J is TRBJ1-3 and V is TRBV11-1; D remains unclear. CDR1 SGHAT and CDR2 FQDESV come from the germline V gene (reference sequence). V was pared by 5 bases and J by 3 bases, with 11 bases between. This CDR3 is built from 14 residues. CDR3 DNA: TGTGCCAGCAGCCCCCGGACGATTGGAAACACCATATATTTT. This sequence encodes CASSPRTIGNTIYF.

This clonotype appeared once. The chain employs TRBV12-3 or TRBV12-4 and TRBJ1-5; D is undetermined. V gave up 6 bases and J gave up 4 bases, with 13 bases separating them. There are 14 residues in the CDR3. This CDR3 is CASRADTLNQPQHF. The CDR3 coding sequence is TGTGCCAGCAGGGCCGACACGTTGAATCAGCCCCAGCATTTT.

This clonotype was found many times. The genes are TRBV20-1 and TRBJ2-1; TRBD2 aligns across 7 bases. Germline assignment: CDR1 DFQATT and CDR2 SNEGSKA (reference sequence). CDR3 length: 12 residues. Losses at the gene ends were 4 bases for V and 10 bases for J; bases not matched to a gene: 7. The CDR3 region has the DNA TGCAGTGCTACAGGACTAGTTTCCGAGCAGTTCTTC. Protein product: CSATGLVSEQFF.

The chain has TRBV28 and TRBJ2-7; D is perhaps TRBD1 (7 bases). Trimming stripped 7 bases from V and 5 bases from J, with 15 bases between. The CDR3 has 13 amino acids. The germline V gene encodes CDR1 MDHEN and CDR2 SYDVKM. The CDR3 DNA is TGTGCCAGCAATCCACAGGGGACTCACGAGCAGTACTTC. Translated: CASNPQGTHEQYF.

This clonotype was picked up a small number of times. The chain recombines TRBV27 with TRBJ1-5, with 7 bases lining up with TRBD1. The CDR3 is 15 residues long. Germline CDR1 reads MNHEY; CDR2 reads SMNVEV (reference sequence). Trimming took 3 bases from V and 5 from J; bases not matched to a gene: 7. This CDR3 reads CASSFKGAWDQPQHF. The CDR3 nucleotides are TGTGCCAGCAGTTTCAAGGGGGCTTGGGATCAGCCCCAGCATTTT.

The V and J genes are TRBV29-1 and TRBJ1-2; the D is unclear. From germline, CDR1 is SQVTM and CDR2 ANQGSEA. The CDR3 sequence is 12 residues long. V lost 7 bases, J lost 3 bases, and 12 bases lay in between. This CDR3 is CSASGQYYGYTF. CDR3 coding DNA: TGCAGCGCCTCGGGTCAATACTATGGCTACACCTTC.

The CDR3 region is CASSLEGGAAGELFF. CDR3 DNA: TGTGCCAGCAGCTTAGAGGGCGGGGCGGCCGGGGAGCTGTTTTTT. The chain carries TRBV7-2 and TRBJ2-2; D is possibly TRBD2 (6 bases). Germline assignment: CDR1 SGHTA and CDR2 FQGNSA. V lost 1 base and J lost 6, with 12 bases in between. The CDR3 covers 15 residues.